The 29 T cell receptor beta chains reported below all come from one sample, sequenced in a study of T-cell reconstitution after alpha-beta-depleted transplantation in children. Preparing the TCRbeta library involved the use of unique molecular identifiers. TCRdb fed the PCR reads into MiXCR, producing one record per CDR3 protein. The repertoire has hundreds of thousands of distinct CDR3 sequences, roughly a tenth of them found once; the top ten carry approximately 5.9%. Sequences were derived from PBMCs from the stem cell graft donor, sampled from the stem cell graft. The origin of the receptors is a human donor who donated a stem cell graft to a child with acute lymphoblastic leukemia.

A few counts support this clonotype. This CDR3 is CASSTLAGGHNEQFF. CDR3 DNA sequence: TGTGCCAGTAGTACACTAGCGGGGGGTCACAATGAGCAGTTCTTC. This chain connects TRBV19 to TRBJ2-1, with 12 positions matching TRBD2. CDR1 is LNHDA and CDR2 is SQIVND in the germline V gene (reference sequence). The CDR3 totals 15 residues. With V trimmed by 4 bases and J by 5 bases, 3 bases remained unmatched.

The table lists this clonotype with many counts. CDR3 in DNA: TGTGCCAGCAGCTTAGAAGGACAGAAGAAGACCCAGTACTTC. Translated: CASSLEGQKKTQYF. The J gene is TRBJ2-5, the V gene TRBV7-8; D perhaps matches TRBD1 (6 bases). V was pared by 1 base and J by 6 bases, with 12 bases between. Germline V gene sequence: CDR1 SGHVS, CDR2 FQNEAQ. The CDR3 totals 14 residues.

This clonotype has a count of ten or more. This chain uses TRBV4-1 with TRBJ1-6; D call uncertain. The CDR3 is made up of 13 amino acids. V lost 1 base, J lost 9 bases, and 7 bases lay in between. The germline CDR1 and CDR2 sequences are MGHRA and YSYEKL. CDR3 nucleotide sequence: TGCGCCAGCAGCCAAGTATTGTCTTCACCCCTCCACTTT. It translates to CASSQVLSSPLHF.

This clonotype was seen ten or more times. The chain couples TRBV7-2 to TRBJ1-2, with 9 bases fitting TRBD1. The V segment lost 5 bases and the J segment 4 bases; nucleotides outside the gene matches: 2. There are 13 residues in the CDR3. Looked up from germline, CDR1 is SGHTA and CDR2 is FQGNSA. The CDR3 loop is CASSQTGGYGYTF. The CDR3 bases are TGTGCCAGCAGCCAGACAGGGGGCTATGGCTACACCTTC.

This clonotype was counted between two and nine times. CDR3 protein: CASSHLGTENYEQYF. Written as DNA, the CDR3 is TGTGCCAGCAGTCATCTCGGGACAGAAAACTACGAGCAGTACTTC. V usage is TRBV2 and J usage is TRBJ2-7; 7 bases map to TRBD1. Germline V CDR1 and CDR2: SNHLY, FYNNEI. The J segment lost 3 bases and the V segment lost 5 bases, leaving 10 bases of the junction unmatched. The CDR3 totals 15 residues.

As for this clonotype: A read error may explain this, as a much larger clone is one base away. The rearrangement uses TRBV29-1 and TRBJ2-7, with TRBD1 matching over 12 bases. CDR1 is SQVTM and CDR2 is ANQGSEA in the germline V gene. This CDR3 contains 12 residues. The CDR3 coding sequence is TGCAGTGGGGGACAGGGGGCGAGCAAGCAGTACTTC. Translating gives CSGGQGASKQYF.

Many counts were recorded for this clonotype. The CDR3 nucleotides read TGTGCCAGCAGTTTCAGGGATAACTATGGCTACACCTTC. Residues: CASSFRDNYGYTF. This rearrangement joins TRBV27 to TRBJ1-2; D is possibly TRBD1 (5 bases). Trimming removed 3 bases at V and 1 base at J, with 6 bases between. Germline V gene lookup returns CDR1 MNHEY and CDR2 SMNVEV (reference sequence). The CDR3 length is 13 residues.

This clonotype has at least ten counts. The rearrangement uses TRBV12-3 or TRBV12-4 and TRBJ1-6; D gene unclear. V was cut by 4 bases and J by 9 bases, with 13 bases left in between. The CDR3 is 14 amino acids. This CDR3 reads CASSYTEGSSPLHF. The CDR3 nucleotides read TGTGCCAGCAGTTACACAGAAGGAAGTTCACCCCTCCACTTT.

This clonotype appeared many times. The chain carries TRBV6-2 or TRBV6-3 and TRBJ2-3, with 10 bases matching TRBD1. Germline-derived CDR1 and CDR2 are MNHEY and SVGEGT. The CDR3 sequence is 14 residues long. V lost 6 bases to trimming and J lost 8 bases; unmatched junction nucleotides: 8. CDR3: CASRTGTGDRTQYF. DNA of the CDR3: TGTGCCAGCAGGACCGGGACAGGGGATCGTACGCAGTATTTT.

Points on this clonotype: One base away lies a much larger clone, so this may be a sequencing read error. This chain uses TRBV6-1 with TRBJ1-2; TRBD1 aligns across 7 bases. The germline V gene has CDR1 MNHNS and CDR2 SASEGT. The CDR3 sequence is 12 residues long. Trimming cost V 8 bases and J 7 bases; bases outside gene matches: 7. The CDR3, as DNA: TGTGCCAGCCTTGGGAGGGGGCTTGGCTACACCTTC. Residues: CASLGRGLGYTF.

This chain uses TRBV12-3 or TRBV12-4 with TRBJ2-3; D call uncertain. This CDR3 contains 14 residues. V was cut by 6 bases and J by 2 bases, with 12 bases left in between. In nucleotides, the CDR3 is TGTGCCAGCAGAGAGAACTTTGACACAGATACGCAGTATTTT. It yields the protein CASRENFDTDTQYF.

Only a few counts were recorded for this clonotype. The chain combines TRBV7-9 with TRBJ1-5, with D perhaps matching TRBD1 (5 bases). The CDR3 contains 13 residues. CDR1 and CDR2 (germline): SEHNR, FQNEAQ (reference sequence). With 2 bases removed from V and 7 bases from J, the gap between germline ends came to 9 bases. CDR3 amino acids: CASSLQGSQPQHF. The CDR3 coding sequence is TGTGCCAGCAGCTTACAGGGTTCCCAGCCCCAGCATTTT.

This clonotype was counted only a few times. The chain employs TRBV27 and TRBJ2-3; TRBD2 agrees at 7 bases. Germline V gives CDR1 MNHEY, CDR2 SMNVEV (reference sequence). This CDR3 is built from 15 residues. With 2 bases clipped from V and 2 bases from J, the junction kept 4 bases outside the gene matches. The CDR3 nucleotides are TGTGCCAGCAGTTTAAGAGCGGGGCCCACAGATACGCAGTATTTT. It codes for CASSLRAGPTDTQYF.

This clonotype was recorded many times. This rearrangement joins TRBV4-1 to TRBJ1-2; possible D gene TRBD1, 5 bases. CDR3 length equals 14 residues. The germline gives CDR1 MGHRA, CDR2 YSYEKL. Trimming cost V 3 bases and J 2 bases, with 10 bases left between them. The CDR3, as DNA: TGCGCCAGCAGCCACGCCGGGACCAACTATGGCTACACCTTC. Protein: CASSHAGTNYGYTF.

The chain has TRBV20-1 and TRBJ2-1, with a tentative D call TRBD2 (7 bases). Germline V gene data show CDR1 as DFQATT and CDR2 as SNEGSKA (reference sequence). CDR3 length equals 15 residues. Trimming stripped 4 bases from V and 7 bases from J, with 20 bases between. As DNA, the CDR3 is TGCAGTGCTACCCTTCCCCGGGGGGCGGGGAATGAGCAGTTCTTC. This sequence encodes CSATLPRGAGNEQFF.

The table lists this clonotype with many counts. The chain carries TRBV29-1 and TRBJ2-1; D is unclear. V lost 2 bases and J lost 15, with 14 bases in between. The CDR3 sequence is 11 residues long. Germline loops: CDR1 SQVTM, CDR2 ANQGSEA. The CDR3 nucleotides are TGCAGCGTTGAAATTGAAAGATTGCGGTTCTTC. Amino acids: CSVEIERLRFF.

DNA of the CDR3: TGCGCCAGCAGCTTGAGAACAGGGGAAATATACGAGCAGTACTTC. This encodes CASSLRTGEIYEQYF. The chain employs TRBV5-1 and TRBJ2-7, with 7 bases that match TRBD1. Germline assignment: CDR1 SGHRS and CDR2 YFSETQ. V was pared by 1 base and J by 4 bases, with 8 bases of the junction left unmatched. The CDR3 consists of 15 residues.

This clonotype was found a few times. The chain links TRBV5-1 to TRBJ2-5; 11 bases agree with TRBD2. Losses at the gene ends were 0 bases for V and 2 bases for J; bases not matched to a gene: 6. CDR1 is SGHRS and CDR2 is YFSETQ in the germline V gene. The CDR3 consists of 17 residues. The CDR3 nucleotides read TGCGCCAGCAGCTTGGACGGGCTAGCGGGGGGTCAAGAGACCCAGTACTTC. Translation: CASSLDGLAGGQETQYF.

The rearrangement links TRBV30 to TRBJ1-5; tentative D call: TRBD1 (5 bases). The CDR3 totals 14 residues. Trimming left V 3 bases short and J 4 bases short, with 13 bases between. Germline lookup yields CDR1 GTSNPN and CDR2 SVGIG (reference sequence). The CDR3 loop is CAWSADGGNQPQHF. For the CDR3, the DNA is TGTGCCTGGAGCGCGGACGGGGGGAATCAGCCCCAGCATTTT.

In its sample, this clonotype was seen a few times. The chain carries TRBV6-4 and TRBJ1-2; D not resolved. Looked up from germline, CDR1 is MRHNA and CDR2 is SNTAGT. The CDR3 consists of 14 residues. V was clipped by 6 bases and J by 4 bases, with 15 bases between them. CDR3 amino acids: CASSSGPSTYGYTF. The CDR3 DNA follows: TGTGCCAGCAGCTCCGGGCCATCGACCTATGGCTACACCTTC.

The chain has TRBV18 and TRBJ1-4, with 7 bases matching TRBD1. The CDR3 is 15 amino acids. The V gene end was trimmed by 3 bases and the J gene end by 7 bases; junction bases not matched to a gene: 8. CDR1 KGHSH and CDR2 LQKENI come from the germline V gene. Written as DNA, the CDR3 is TGTGCCAGCTCACCTATCACAGGGGAGGGTGAAAAACTGTTTTTT. Protein: CASSPITGEGEKLFF.

At least ten counts were recorded for this clonotype. V usage is TRBV12-3 or TRBV12-4 and J usage is TRBJ2-7; D call uncertain. The CDR3 has 14 amino acids. V lost 1 base to trimming and J lost 5 bases, with 12 bases between them. CDR3 bases: TGTGCCAGCAGTTTAGGGCCTCAAGAAGACGAGCAGTACTTC. Translation gives CASSLGPQEDEQYF.

This clonotype turned up a few times. The chain couples TRBV12-3 or TRBV12-4 to TRBJ2-3; D not certain. This CDR3 spans 13 amino acids. The germline V and J ends were trimmed by 6 bases and 0 bases, with 7 bases remaining between them. The CDR3 bases are TGTGCCAGCAGAAGCAGAAGCACAGATACGCAGTATTTT. Its protein product is CASRSRSTDTQYF.

The V call is TRBV7-7, the J call TRBJ1-3; 10 nucleotides line up with TRBD1. J was trimmed by 8 bases and V by 5 bases; bases with no gene match: 3. CDR3 length: 13 amino acids. Germline V lookup: CDR1 SSHAT, CDR2 FNYEAQ (reference sequence). CDR3 nucleotides: TGTGCCAGCAGCCGTGGACAGGGGGACACCATATATTTT. This translates into CASSRGQGDTIYF. The full variable domain, completed using reference TRBV7-7 and TRBJ1-3, is GAGVSQSPRYKVTKRGQDVTLRCDPISSHATLYWYQQALGQGPEFLTYFNYEAQPDKSGLPSDRFSAERPEGSISTLTIQRTEQRDSAMYRCASSRGQGDTIYFGEGSWLTVV.

V usage is TRBV5-1 and J usage is TRBJ2-5, with 9 bases matching TRBD2. Germline CDR1 is SGHRS and CDR2 is YFSETQ. The V gene end was trimmed by 4 bases and the J gene end by 0 bases; junction bases not matched to a gene: 1. The CDR3 sequence is 14 residues long. The CDR3 DNA follows: TGCGCCAGCAGCCCTAGCGGGGACCAAGAGACCCAGTACTTC. It codes for CASSPSGDQETQYF.

This clonotype was seen more than once but under ten times. This chain uses TRBV6-1 with TRBJ2-2; 12 nucleotides align to TRBD2. Germline V gene sequence: CDR1 MNHNS, CDR2 SASEGT. CDR3 length: 16 residues. V trimming: 9 bases; J trimming: 2 bases; junction bases outside the gene matches: 7. Here the CDR3 reads CASKLAGGINTGELFF. In DNA form, the CDR3 reads TGTGCCAGTAAACTAGCGGGGGGCATTAACACCGGGGAGCTGTTTTTT.

The chain recombines TRBV5-1 with TRBJ2-6; TRBD1 might be the D (6 bases). Trimming left V 0 bases short and J 1 base short, with 11 bases between. The CDR3 extends over 17 amino acids. Germline V gene data show CDR1 as SGHRS and CDR2 as YFSETQ. CDR3 sequence (DNA): TGCGCCAGCAGCTTGGGGGTGACAGGATCTGGGGCCAACGTCCTGACTTTC. Amino acids: CASSLGVTGSGANVLTF.

The chain links TRBV6-1 to TRBJ2-2; a weak D match, TRBD2 (6 bases). V lost 6 bases and J lost 0, with 20 bases in between. CDR3 length equals 18 residues. In germline, CDR1 is MNHNS, CDR2 SASEGT. CDR3 nucleotide sequence: TGTGCCAGCAGCCAGACCATACCAGTAGCGGCGAACACCGGGGAGCTGTTTTTT. Encoded protein: CASSQTIPVAANTGELFF.

This clonotype showed up many times. This chain links TRBV12-3 or TRBV12-4 with TRBJ2-2, with D possibly called TRBD1 or TRBD2 (5 bases each). Trimming stripped 9 bases from V and 7 bases from J, with 18 bases between. CDR3 length equals 14 residues. The CDR3 DNA sequence: TGTGCCAGACCGCAAACCGGGGCGAGCGGGGAGCTGTTTTTT. Amino acids: CARPQTGASGELFF.